This T cell receptor (beta chain) was captured by sequencing in a study of T cell repertoires in cytomegalovirus infection. Regarding the study as a whole: Ex vivo responses were dominated by HLA-C-restricted CMV-specific TCR beta clonotypes. CMV carriers having the relevant HLA were flagged by cumulative public TCR beta family frequency.

In the case of this clonotype: The antigen is undetermined.

The V and J ends lost 5 bases and 4 bases, in that order; junction bases with no gene match: 10. The CDR3 is made up of 16 amino acids. CDR1 is MDHEN, CDR2 SYDVKM, per germline. Via MiXCR, TCRdb re-called the reads, giving one row per CDR3 protein. The data show 740,000 or so distinct CDR3 sequences, about 40% seen once. Sequencing input: PBMCs. The chain carries TRBV28 and TRBJ2-5, with 10 bases identical to TRBD2. The origin of this receptor is a human donor in good health (CMV status not recorded). Some clones in this sample may be carry-over from other donors' samples. CDR3 residues: CASSRLAGVVGETQYF. The DNA of the CDR3 is TGTGCCAGCAGTAGGCTAGCGGGAGTCGTAGGAGAGACCCAGTACTTC.